This TCR beta chain derives from a study of cytomegalovirus exposure and HLA in healthy donors. Study-level points and caveats: Later analysis reportedly placed an Asian-associated ancestry cluster below the roughly 700-donor mean in N-insertions. Donor immune exposure was known only as CMV serostatus.

Each donor was healthy, and each was a bone marrow donor. Though probably carrying unrecorded immune exposures, donors were nominally healthy at sampling. PCR employed 60 Vbeta and 13 Jbeta primers. Sequenced by immunoSEQ multiplex PCR; TCRdb stores in-frame clones only, minus some. The repertoire consists of over 150,000 clones, with around 90% occurring once and the leading ten covering 0.65% to 0.9%. The CDR3 has 14 residues. Trimming took off 4 bases at V and 4 bases at J, with 14 bases between the two ends. Germline loops: CDR1 MDHEN, CDR2 SYDVKM. About this clone: Its antigen is currently unknown.

This receptor was taken from a woman in her thirties in good health and CMV-seronegative. V gene TRBV28 combines with J gene TRBJ2-7; D possibly corresponds to TRBD2 (5 bases). Specimen: PBMCs. The CDR3 region has the DNA TGTGCCAGCAGTTCAGGACTTGAATTGTACGAGCAGTACTTC. Translation gives CASSSGLELYEQYF.